What follows describes a single TCR beta chain. This record comes from a study of blood T cell repertoires in COVID-19. Study details: The United States, Italy and Spain were the sources of the acute and convalescent COVID-19 samples. PBMCs, B-cell-depleted T cells, or T cells were the source of the cDNA or gDNA that made up the material.

As originally analysed: The authors estimated nucleated cell counts from reference gene primer amplification. Sequenced by immunoSEQ multiplex PCR; TCRdb stores in-frame clones only, minus some. V, J and clone size derive from that table, while D and trimming were established from the DNA sequence. The data contain approximately 84,000 clones, over 70% of them singletons. Sequencing used peripheral blood. This TCR was recovered from a man in his fifties with active or convalescent COVID-19.

The CDR3 DNA reads as TGTGCCAGTAGTATTTTGGGACAGGTGGGGAATCAGCCCCAGCATTTT. It codes for CASSILGQVGNQPQHF. V gene TRBV19 combines with J gene TRBJ1-5, with 8 nucleotides matching TRBD1. The germline V gene has CDR1 LNHDA and CDR2 SQIVND (reference sequence). This CDR3 spans 16 amino acids. Trimming cost V 3 bases and J 4 bases; bases outside gene matches: 8.